The 20 T cell receptor beta chains below were found in one sample sequenced in a study of graft-versus-host responses after intestinal transplantation. For these TCRs, the target antigens are not known. Measured with immunoSEQ multiplex PCR; TCRdb has only the in-frame clones, and not every one. This sample has tens of thousands of clones, with roughly 84% found just once. The sample was unstimulated CD4+ T cells sorted from spleen or lymph node cells, taken before transplant. The receptors come from a human donor who was the organ donor for an intestinal transplant.

This rearrangement joins TRBV30 to TRBJ1-3; TRBD1 agrees at 11 bases. After removal of 5 bases from V and 4 bases from J, the junction contained 16 bases not matched to a gene. This CDR3 spans 18 amino acids. Germline V gene sequence: CDR1 GTSNPN, CDR2 SVGIG (reference sequence). The CDR3 reads CAWGRDRGGSGSGNTIYF. CDR3 coding DNA: TGTGCCTGGGGCCGGGACAGGGGGGGGAGTGGTTCCGGAAACACCATATATTTT.

This clone was seen just once. The CDR3 DNA reads TGTGCCTGGAGTGTAAAAGATACGCAGTATTTT. Translating it yields CAWSVKDTQYF. The rearrangement joins TRBV30 to TRBJ2-3; D not certain. Trimming took off 0 bases at V and 5 bases at J, with 3 bases between the two ends. This CDR3 is 11 amino acids long. Germline loops: CDR1 GTSNPN, CDR2 SVGIG (reference sequence).

V usage is TRBV5-1 and J usage is TRBJ2-1; the D gene is possibly TRBD1 (5 bases). The CDR3 loop spans 16 amino acids. The V gene lost 0 bases and the J gene lost 3 bases, with 13 bases spanning the gap. The germline gives CDR1 SGHRS, CDR2 YFSETQ. The CDR3 sequence: CASSLVGLGNYNEQFF. CDR3 nucleotide sequence: TGCGCCAGCAGCTTGGTGGGGCTAGGAAACTACAATGAGCAGTTCTTC.

This clone was seen a handful of times. This chain uses TRBV27 with TRBJ2-7; tentatively, D is TRBD1 (6 bases). Per the germline V gene, CDR1 is MNHEY and CDR2 is SMNVEV (reference sequence). V was cut by 3 bases and J by 7 bases, with 19 bases left in between. This CDR3 has 15 amino acids. The CDR3 reads CASSFWGHPLREQYF. Here the CDR3 DNA reads TGTGCCAGCAGTTTTTGGGGACATCCCCTGAGGGAGCAGTACTTC.

The V gene is TRBV11-2, the J gene TRBJ2-3; 13 bases are a match to TRBD2. Trimming removed 2 bases from V and 2 bases from J; junction bases left unmatched: 7. Germline assignment: CDR1 SGHAT and CDR2 FQNNGV. The CDR3 is made up of 18 amino acids. This chain's CDR3 is CASSLTWTSGGPTDTQYF. In DNA, the CDR3 is TGTGCCAGCAGCTTAACTTGGACTAGCGGGGGACCCACAGATACGCAGTATTTT.

This clone came up once. This chain uses TRBV9 with TRBJ2-2, with 8 positions matching TRBD1. J lost 3 bases, V lost 3 bases, and 7 bases had no gene match. CDR1 and CDR2 (germline): SGDLS, YYNGEE. The CDR3 runs to 16 residues. The CDR3 region is CASSGGRGLDTGELFF. The CDR3 coding sequence is TGTGCCAGCAGCGGCGGCAGGGGGCTGGACACCGGGGAGCTGTTTTTT.

The chain links TRBV25-1 to TRBJ2-1; TRBD1 matches at 7 bases. CDR3 length: 17 residues. In germline, CDR1 is MGHDK, CDR2 SYGVNS. V gave up 5 bases and J gave up 0 bases; unmatched junction bases: 10. The CDR3, as DNA: TGTGCCAGCAGTACACAACAGGGGCCTGACTCCTACAATGAGCAGTTCTTC. Protein: CASSTQQGPDSYNEQFF.

The chain has TRBV7-2 and TRBJ2-1; D is undetermined. V was cut by 10 bases and J by 1 base, with 14 bases left in between. Germline values: CDR1 SGHTA, CDR2 FQGNSA. This CDR3 has 14 amino acids. CDR3 sequence (DNA): TGTGCCACCCGTCCGGAGACATCCTACAATGAGCAGTTCTTC. It specifies CATRPETSYNEQFF.

The chain recombines TRBV6-1 with TRBJ1-6, with 8 bases lining up with TRBD1. CDR1 and CDR2 from the germline V gene are MNHNS and SASEGT. V was clipped by 6 bases and J by 8 bases; unmatched bases: 6. This CDR3 is built from 14 residues. The CDR3 DNA follows: TGTGCCAGCAGCCTCGACAGGGGTTATTCACCCCTCCACTTT. It is translated as CASSLDRGYSPLHF.

The J gene is TRBJ1-3, the V gene TRBV9; no clear D gene. The V end was cut by 3 bases, the J end by 0 bases, with 10 bases between. This CDR3 has 15 residues. CDR1 is SGDLS, CDR2 YYNGEE, per germline. The CDR3 region has the DNA TGTGCCAGCAGCGACGGACGGGACTCTGGAAACACCATATATTTT. This encodes CASSDGRDSGNTIYF. Full variable domain (rest looked up from reference TRBV9 and TRBJ1-3): DSGVTQTPKHLITATGQRVTLRCSPRSGDLSVYWYQQSLDQGLQFLIQYYNGEERAKGNILERFSAQQFPDLHSELNLSSLELGDSALYFCASSDGRDSGNTIYFGEGSWLTVV.

The gene calls are TRBV6-6 and TRBJ2-7, with 7 bases aligning to TRBD2. J was trimmed by 4 bases and V by 9 bases; bases with no gene match: 6. Germline loops: CDR1 MNHNY, CDR2 SVGAGI (reference sequence). The CDR3 runs 12 residues. The CDR3 nucleotides read TGTGCCAGTCGGGACGGGAGGTACGAGCAGTACTTC. Amino acids: CASRDGRYEQYF.

The chain joins TRBV2 to TRBJ2-7; a possible D gene is TRBD1 (6 bases). CDR3 length: 12 residues. Per germline, CDR1 SNHLY and CDR2 FYNNEI. Trimming shortened V by 3 bases and J by 3 bases, and 6 bases separated the two germline ends. CDR3 DNA sequence: TGTGCCAGCAGTGACAGGGGCTACGAGCAGTACTTC. This gives the protein CASSDRGYEQYF. Combining the CDR3 with reference TRBV2 and TRBJ2-7 gives the whole variable domain EPEVTQTPSHQVTQMGQEVILRCVPISNHLYFYWYRQILGQKVEFLVSFYNNEISEKSEIFDDQFSVERPDGSNFTLKIRSTKLEDSAMYFCASSDRGYEQYFGPGTRLTVT.

The sample holds one count of this clone. This chain links TRBV4-1 with TRBJ2-5, with 8 bases that match TRBD2. V lost 3 bases, J lost 5 bases, and 8 bases stayed unmatched. The germline CDR1 and CDR2 sequences are MGHRA and YSYEKL. This CDR3 is 15 amino acids long. The CDR3 sequence: CASSQGLASGETQYF. For the CDR3, the DNA is TGCGCCAGCAGCCAGGGTTTGGCTAGCGGGGAGACCCAGTACTTC.

The chain has TRBV12-5 and TRBJ2-7; D possibly corresponds to TRBD1 (5 bases). The CDR3 has 12 amino acids. In germline, CDR1 is LGHNT, CDR2 FRNRAP. Trimming shortened V by 2 bases and J by 6 bases, and 8 bases separated the two germline ends. CDR3 sequence: CASGLKQGEQYF. In DNA, the CDR3 is TGTGCTAGTGGTTTGAAGCAGGGCGAGCAGTACTTC.

V and J are TRBV18 and TRBJ2-1, with 8 bases aligning to TRBD2. The V gene end was trimmed by 3 bases and the J gene end by 2 bases; junction bases not matched to a gene: 12. CDR3 length equals 18 residues. CDR1 KGHSH and CDR2 LQKENI come from the germline V gene. The CDR3 nucleotides are TGTGCCAGCTCACCCTACCCTGACGCAGCGGGGGCCTACAATGAGCAGTTCTTC. Translation gives CASSPYPDAAGAYNEQFF.

The chain carries TRBV5-5 and TRBJ2-1; the D is unclear. V dropped 0 bases and J dropped 7 bases, with 11 bases sitting between them. The CDR3 length is 14 residues. CDR1 is SGHKS and CDR2 is YYEKEE in the germline V gene (reference sequence). The CDR3 nucleotides are TGTGCCAGCAGCTTGGGGGTGGGTTGGAATGAGCAGTTCTTC. It encodes CASSLGVGWNEQFF.

This chain links TRBV11-2 with TRBJ2-1, with a weak D call TRBD1 (6 bases). V lost 5 bases and J lost 4, with 9 bases in between. Germline CDR1 reads SGHAT; CDR2 reads FQNNGV. CDR3 length equals 13 residues. CDR3 sequence reads: CASSTTGYNEQFF. Here the CDR3 DNA reads TGTGCCAGCAGCACTACAGGGTACAATGAGCAGTTCTTC.

In this sample, this clone turned up once. The J gene is TRBJ1-2, the V gene TRBV4-1; D call uncertain. Germline V lookup: CDR1 MGHRA, CDR2 YSYEKL. The germline V and J ends were trimmed by 0 bases and 4 bases, with 12 bases remaining between them. The CDR3 totals 15 residues. The CDR3 spells CASSQDWRLGYGYTF. CDR3 nucleotides: TGCGCCAGCAGCCAAGATTGGAGGCTAGGCTATGGCTACACCTTC.

The J gene is TRBJ2-7, the V gene TRBV5-6; no clear D. Per the germline V gene, CDR1 is SGHDT and CDR2 is YYEEEE. Trimming left V 1 base short and J 0 bases short, with 8 bases between. This CDR3 contains 14 residues. The CDR3 DNA sequence: TGTGCCAGCAGCTTGAACACCTTCTCCTACGAGCAGTACTTC. Its protein product is CASSLNTFSYEQYF.

V usage is TRBV7-2 and J usage is TRBJ1-2; D is unclear. Trimming shortened V by 5 bases and J by 5 bases, and 12 bases separated the two germline ends. The V gene's germline CDR1 is SGHTA and CDR2 FQGNSA. The CDR3 totals 13 residues. CDR3 sequence reads: CASSPGRGYGYTF. The CDR3 coding sequence is TGTGCCAGCAGCCCAGGACGAGGGTATGGCTACACCTTC.